This T cell receptor beta chain emerged from a study of blood T cell repertoires in COVID-19. Study-wide context: There were acute and convalescent COVID-19 samples, and they came from the United States, Italy and Spain.

This clone was seen only once. Each participant's cohort was designated according to participant-reported clinical history. Per the original data handling: Amplification from reference gene primers served as the basis for estimated nucleated cell counts. Using immunoSEQ multiplex PCR, the repertoire was profiled, and TCRdb retains in-frame clones only, with some absent. Clone size and V and J calls were adopted from that table, with D and trimming inferred from the DNA. The sample carries a few hundred thousand clones, 85% to 90% recorded once. CDR3 length: 14 amino acids. V was pared by 3 bases and J by 0 bases, with 8 bases between. Germline V gene data show CDR1 as SGHTA and CDR2 as FQGNSA.

The chain couples TRBV7-2 to TRBJ1-2; maybe TRBD1 (5 bases). The receptor comes from a woman aged 25 to 39 who had been exposed to COVID-19. Material for sequencing was PBMCs or T cells enriched from blood (not recorded which). The CDR3 DNA reads as TGTGCCAGCAGCTTCAGGGTAACTAACTATGGCTACACCTTC. It yields the protein CASSFRVTNYGYTF.